Below are 10 T cell receptor beta chains sequenced from a single sample in a study of T-cell reconstitution after alpha-beta-depleted transplantation in children. Molecular barcoding with unique molecular identifiers was used for the TCRbeta library. One entry per CDR3 protein results from TCRdb running MiXCR on the PCR reads. The sample holds around 450,000 distinct CDR3 sequences, 10% to 13% seen once. Here the sequenced sample was PBMCs, taken before TCRalphabeta/CD19-depleted stem cell transplant. All receptors come from a child under 10 years old with inherited bone marrow failure, due to receive a stem cell transplant.

This clonotype was found many times. V and J are TRBV19 and TRBJ2-1; D is unclear. CDR1 and CDR2 (germline): LNHDA, SQIVND (reference sequence). Trimming shortened V by 6 bases and J by 3 bases, and 6 bases separated the two germline ends. This CDR3 spans 12 amino acids. CDR3 in DNA: TGTGCCAGTAGATGGGGCTACAATGAGCAGTTCTTC. It specifies CASRWGYNEQFF.

The sample holds many counts of this clonotype. The rearrangement links TRBV29-1 to TRBJ2-7; D not resolved. The V gene lost 2 bases and the J gene lost 5 bases, with 10 bases spanning the gap. Germline CDR1 SQVTM, CDR2 ANQGSEA. The CDR3 sequence is 12 residues long. The CDR3 sequence is CSVEIKGDEQYF. CDR3 nucleotides: TGCAGCGTTGAAATCAAGGGCGACGAGCAGTACTTC.

The table lists this clonotype with many counts. CDR3 region: CASSLARLALETQYF. The CDR3 bases are TGTGCCAGCAGTTTAGCGCGACTAGCGCTAGAGACCCAGTACTTC. The rearrangement links TRBV12-3 or TRBV12-4 to TRBJ2-5; TRBD2 aligns across 8 bases. V lost 0 bases to trimming and J lost 4 bases; unmatched junction nucleotides: 4. The CDR3 contains 15 residues.

This clonotype has at least ten counts. The V gene is TRBV6-4, the J gene TRBJ1-2, with D possibly being TRBD1 (5 bases). The CDR3 contains 15 residues. The ends were cut back, 3 bases at V and 2 bases at J, with 13 bases in the middle. Germline CDR1 reads MRHNA; CDR2 reads SNTAGT. The CDR3 region is CASSEPEGINYGYTF. For the CDR3, the DNA is TGTGCCAGCAGTGAACCGGAGGGGATCAACTATGGCTACACCTTC.

This clonotype showed up just a few times. The rearrangement joins TRBV18 to TRBJ2-3; D may match TRBD1 or TRBD2 (6 bases each). Germline V gives CDR1 KGHSH, CDR2 LQKENI. Trimming cost V 2 bases and J 4 bases, with 16 bases left between them. The CDR3 sequence is 16 residues long. The CDR3 nucleotides are TGTGCCAGCTCACCAACGAGGGGGGTTCGGGCAGATACGCAGTATTTT. This codes for CASSPTRGVRADTQYF.

V gene TRBV18 combines with J gene TRBJ2-7; D not certain. This CDR3 contains 14 residues. V was pared by 0 bases and J by 6 bases, with 12 bases between. CDR1 KGHSH and CDR2 LQKENI come from the germline V gene. CDR3 region: CASSPPGFTGEQYF. CDR3 DNA sequence: TGTGCCAGCTCACCACCAGGGTTTACGGGCGAGCAGTACTTC.

This clonotype was counted at least ten times. The chain combines TRBV19 with TRBJ2-2; possibly TRBD2 for D (6 bases). V was pared by 4 bases and J by 5 bases, with 14 bases between. The V gene's germline CDR1 is LNHDA and CDR2 SQIVND (reference sequence). This CDR3 comprises 15 residues. The CDR3 DNA reads as TGTGCCAGTAGTACCCCCATAGCGGAGACCGGGGAGCTGTTTTTT. Its protein is CASSTPIAETGELFF.

The sample holds many counts of this clonotype. The chain carries TRBV4-2 and TRBJ1-3; perhaps TRBD1 as D (5 bases). Germline loops: CDR1 LGHNA, CDR2 YNFKEQ. Trimming removed 0 bases from V and 4 bases from J, with 7 bases in between. The CDR3 has 14 amino acids. The CDR3 protein is CASSQDWDGNTIYF. As DNA, the CDR3 is TGTGCCAGCAGCCAAGATTGGGACGGAAACACCATATATTTT.

A note on this clonotype: The junction does not match germline at one end; this may be a read error. The V call is TRBV20-1, the J call TRBJ2-1, with TRBD2 as a possible D gene (6 bases). Germline assignment: CDR1 DFQATT and CDR2 SNEGSKA (reference sequence). The CDR3 is made up of 16 amino acids. CDR3 amino acids: CSANSRSTGTWNDQFF. In DNA form, the CDR3 reads TGCAGTGCTAACTCACGATCTACCGGGACTTGGAATGACCAGTTCTTC.

This clonotype was seen a few times. This sequence joins TRBV7-2 and TRBJ1-1, with 7 bases fitting TRBD1. Germline V gives CDR1 SGHTA, CDR2 FQGNSA. The V segment lost 5 bases and the J segment 2 bases; nucleotides outside the gene matches: 8. The CDR3 contains 15 residues. The CDR3 region has the DNA TGTGCCAGCAGCGTCCAGGGGGGACTAAACACTGAAGCTTTCTTT. Translating gives CASSVQGGLNTEAFF.